This TCR beta chain was sequenced for a study of cytomegalovirus exposure and HLA in healthy donors. Researchers ran the PCR with 60 Vbeta and 13 Jbeta primers. TCRdb's table, derived via immunoSEQ multiplex PCR, lists solely in-frame clones and lacks some. The table shows about 120,000 clones, with roughly 76% occurring only once. V was clipped by 11 bases and J by 0 bases, with 3 bases between them. This CDR3 has 10 residues. CDR1 and CDR2 (germline): MRHNA, SNTAGT. The source of this sequence is a man aged 25 to 40 in good health and CMV-seronegative. The sequencing input was PBMCs. The chain couples TRBV6-4 to TRBJ2-3; D uncertain. CDR3 in DNA: TGTGCCCCGAGCACAGATACGCAGTATTTT. This translates into CAPSTDTQYF.